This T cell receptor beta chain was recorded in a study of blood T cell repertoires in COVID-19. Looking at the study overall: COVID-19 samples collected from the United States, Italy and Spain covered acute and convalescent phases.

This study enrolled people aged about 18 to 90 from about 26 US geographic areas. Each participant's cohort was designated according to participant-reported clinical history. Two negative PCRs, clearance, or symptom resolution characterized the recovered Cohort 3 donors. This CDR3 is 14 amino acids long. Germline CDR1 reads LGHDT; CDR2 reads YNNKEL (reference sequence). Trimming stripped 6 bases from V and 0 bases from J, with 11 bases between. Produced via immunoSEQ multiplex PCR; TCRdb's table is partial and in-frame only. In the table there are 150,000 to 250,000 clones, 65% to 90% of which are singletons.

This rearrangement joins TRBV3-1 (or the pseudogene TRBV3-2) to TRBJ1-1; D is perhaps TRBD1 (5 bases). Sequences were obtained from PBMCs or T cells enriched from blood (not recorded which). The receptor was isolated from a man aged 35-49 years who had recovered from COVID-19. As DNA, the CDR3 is TGTGCCAGCAGTCAGGGAGGGGTGAACACTGAAGCTTTCTTT. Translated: CASSQGGVNTEAFF.